The clone carrying this T cell receptor beta chain has more than one count but fewer than ten. The data were taken from a study of blood T cells in healthy people across ages. Study as a whole: About one barcoded beta molecule was captured per two T cells (by template switching).

V dropped 7 bases and J dropped 1; count of bases not matched to a gene: 8. Germline V gene sequence: CDR1 SGHTA, CDR2 FQGNSA. The length of the CDR3 is 15 residues. The second PCR ran about 6 to 12 cycles with a sample-barcoded 5' primer and J-beta primers. Unique molecular identifiers of 12 random nucleotides labeled each cDNA. TCRdb passed the 5' RACE reads through MiXCR, listing each CDR3 protein once. The table lists approximately 580,000 distinct CDR3 sequences, less than 25% of them singletons. These records were also assigned to another study, of T cells of mothers and their children. That source adds: Related and unrelated pairs show similar shaping of TCR recombination output by thymic selection. The overlap seen between related mothers and children slightly exceeded that of unrelated pairs, though not significantly.

The origin of this receptor is a boy between 10 and 17 years old in good health. The sequenced sample consisted of blood. The V gene is TRBV7-2, the J gene TRBJ2-5, with 8 bases identical to TRBD1. This chain's CDR3 is CASTQDRAAQETQYF. CDR3 nucleotides: TGTGCCAGCACCCAGGACAGGGCGGCCCAAGAGACCCAGTACTTC.